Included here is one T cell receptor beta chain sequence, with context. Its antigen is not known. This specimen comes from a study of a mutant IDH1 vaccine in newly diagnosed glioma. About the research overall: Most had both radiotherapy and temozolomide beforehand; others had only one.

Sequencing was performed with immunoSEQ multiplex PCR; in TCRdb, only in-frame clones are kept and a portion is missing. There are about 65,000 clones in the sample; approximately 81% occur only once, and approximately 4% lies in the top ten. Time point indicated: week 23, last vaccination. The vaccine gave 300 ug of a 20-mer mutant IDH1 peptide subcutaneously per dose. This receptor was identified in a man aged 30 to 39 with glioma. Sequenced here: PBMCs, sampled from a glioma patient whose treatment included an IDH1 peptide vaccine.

CDR3 protein: CASSQTLWGKLFF. For the CDR3, the DNA is TGTGCCAGCAGCCAGACCCTTTGGGGAAAACTGTTTTTT. V and J are TRBV4-2 and TRBJ1-4; D unresolved. Germline V gene data show CDR1 as LGHNA and CDR2 as YNFKEQ. V dropped 3 bases and J dropped 10 bases, with 12 bases sitting between them. The CDR3 is made up of 13 amino acids.